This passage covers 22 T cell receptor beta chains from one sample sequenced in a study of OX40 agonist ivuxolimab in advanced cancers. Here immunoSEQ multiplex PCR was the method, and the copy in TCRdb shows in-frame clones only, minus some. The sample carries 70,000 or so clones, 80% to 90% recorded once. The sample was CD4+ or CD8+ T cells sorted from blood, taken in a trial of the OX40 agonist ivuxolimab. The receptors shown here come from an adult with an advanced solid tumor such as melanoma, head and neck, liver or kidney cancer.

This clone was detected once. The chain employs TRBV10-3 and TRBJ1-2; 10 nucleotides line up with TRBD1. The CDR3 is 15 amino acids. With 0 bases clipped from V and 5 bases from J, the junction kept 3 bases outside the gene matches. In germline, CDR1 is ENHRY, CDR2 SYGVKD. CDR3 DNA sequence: TGTGCCATCAGTGAGTCGGACAGGGGGGTGTATGGCTACACCTTC. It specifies CAISESDRGVYGYTF.

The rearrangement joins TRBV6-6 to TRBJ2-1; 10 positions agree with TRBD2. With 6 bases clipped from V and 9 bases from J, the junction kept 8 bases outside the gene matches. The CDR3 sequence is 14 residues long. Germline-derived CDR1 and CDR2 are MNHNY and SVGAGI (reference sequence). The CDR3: CASRRLAGLGEQFF. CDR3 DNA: TGTGCCAGCAGACGACTAGCGGGCCTCGGTGAGCAGTTCTTC.

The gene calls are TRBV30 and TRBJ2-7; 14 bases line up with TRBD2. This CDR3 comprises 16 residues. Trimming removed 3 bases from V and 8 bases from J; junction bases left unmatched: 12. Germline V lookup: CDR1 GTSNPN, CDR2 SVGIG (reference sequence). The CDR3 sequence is CAWSQTQTSGRVQQYF. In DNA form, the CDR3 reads TGTGCCTGGAGCCAAACTCAGACTAGCGGGAGGGTCCAGCAGTACTTC.

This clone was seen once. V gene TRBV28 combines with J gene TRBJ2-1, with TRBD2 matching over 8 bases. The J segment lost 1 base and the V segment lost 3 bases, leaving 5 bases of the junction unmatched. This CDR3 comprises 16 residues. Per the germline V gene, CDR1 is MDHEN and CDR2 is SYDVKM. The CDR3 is CASSLVSGSSYNEQFF. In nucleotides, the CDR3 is TGTGCCAGCAGTTTGGTGAGCGGGAGTTCCTACAATGAGCAGTTCTTC.

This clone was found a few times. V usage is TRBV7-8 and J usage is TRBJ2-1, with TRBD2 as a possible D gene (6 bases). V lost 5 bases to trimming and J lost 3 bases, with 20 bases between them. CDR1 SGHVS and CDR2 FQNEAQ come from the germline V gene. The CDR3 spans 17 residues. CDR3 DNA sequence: TGTGCCAGCAGCCCGGGAGTGGGCGGGGCGAACTACAATGAGCAGTTCTTC. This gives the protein CASSPGVGGANYNEQFF.

The CDR3 nucleotides are TGCGCCAGCAGCTTGGAGCCCGATACTGAAGCTTTCTTT. It is translated as CASSLEPDTEAFF. This chain joins TRBV5-1 and TRBJ1-1, with unresolved D. There are 13 residues in the CDR3. Germline V gene sequence: CDR1 SGHRS, CDR2 YFSETQ. V was shortened by 0 bases and J by 5 bases, with 8 bases between the two germline ends.

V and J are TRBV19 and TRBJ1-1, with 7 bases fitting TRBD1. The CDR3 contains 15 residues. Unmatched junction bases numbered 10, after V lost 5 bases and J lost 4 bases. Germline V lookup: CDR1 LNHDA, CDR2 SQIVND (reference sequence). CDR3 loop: CASSVLQGGGTEAFF. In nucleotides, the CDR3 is TGTGCCAGTAGTGTCCTCCAGGGGGGCGGCACTGAAGCTTTCTTT.

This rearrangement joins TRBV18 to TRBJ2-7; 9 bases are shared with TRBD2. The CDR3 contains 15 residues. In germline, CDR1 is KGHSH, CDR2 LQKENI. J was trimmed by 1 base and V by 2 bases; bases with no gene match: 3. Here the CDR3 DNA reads TGTGCCAGCTCACCAGGGACTAGCCCTTCCTACGAGCAGTACTTC. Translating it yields CASSPGTSPSYEQYF.

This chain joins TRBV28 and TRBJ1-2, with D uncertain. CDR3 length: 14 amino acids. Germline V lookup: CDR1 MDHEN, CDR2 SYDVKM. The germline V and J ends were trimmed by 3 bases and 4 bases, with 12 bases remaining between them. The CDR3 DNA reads TGTGCCAGCAGTTTCCGGGTGTCGGGCTATGGCTACACCTTC. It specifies CASSFRVSGYGYTF.

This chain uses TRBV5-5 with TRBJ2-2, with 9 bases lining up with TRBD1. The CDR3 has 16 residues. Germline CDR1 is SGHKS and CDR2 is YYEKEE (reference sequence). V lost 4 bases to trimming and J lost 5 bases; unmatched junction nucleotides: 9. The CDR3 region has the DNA TGTGCCAGCAGCGGAACCGGGACAGGGAGTACCGGGGAGCTGTTTTTT. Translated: CASSGTGTGSTGELFF.

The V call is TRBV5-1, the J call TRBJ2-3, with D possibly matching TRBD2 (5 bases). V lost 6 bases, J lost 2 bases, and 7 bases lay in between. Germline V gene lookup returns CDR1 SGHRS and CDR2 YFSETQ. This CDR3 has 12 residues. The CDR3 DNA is TGCGCCAGCATCGGGGACACAGATACGCAGTATTTT. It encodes CASIGDTDTQYF.

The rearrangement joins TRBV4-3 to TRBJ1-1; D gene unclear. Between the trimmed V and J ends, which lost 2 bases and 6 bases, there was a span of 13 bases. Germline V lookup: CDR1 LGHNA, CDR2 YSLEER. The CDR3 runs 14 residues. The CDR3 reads CASSQLRTGPEAFF. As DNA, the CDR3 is TGCGCCAGCAGCCAACTTAGGACTGGGCCTGAAGCTTTCTTT.

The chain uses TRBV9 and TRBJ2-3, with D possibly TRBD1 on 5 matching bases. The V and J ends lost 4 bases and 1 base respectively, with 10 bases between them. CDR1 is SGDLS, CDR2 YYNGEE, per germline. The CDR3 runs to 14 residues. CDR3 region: CASSKGQGTDTQYF. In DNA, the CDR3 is TGTGCCAGCAGCAAGGGGCAGGGCACAGATACGCAGTATTTT.

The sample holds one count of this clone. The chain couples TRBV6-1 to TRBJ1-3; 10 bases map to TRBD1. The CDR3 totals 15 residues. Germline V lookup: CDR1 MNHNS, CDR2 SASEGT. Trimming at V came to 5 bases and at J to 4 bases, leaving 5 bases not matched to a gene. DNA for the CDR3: TGTGCCAGCAGTAAAGACAGGGGGCTGGGAAACACCATATATTTT. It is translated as CASSKDRGLGNTIYF.

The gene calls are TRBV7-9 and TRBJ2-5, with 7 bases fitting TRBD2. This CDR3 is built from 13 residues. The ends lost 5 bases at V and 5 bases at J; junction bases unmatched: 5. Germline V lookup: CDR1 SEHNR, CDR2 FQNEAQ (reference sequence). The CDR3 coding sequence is TGTGCCAGCAGCACTCTGGGAGGGGAGACCCAGTACTTC. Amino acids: CASSTLGGETQYF.

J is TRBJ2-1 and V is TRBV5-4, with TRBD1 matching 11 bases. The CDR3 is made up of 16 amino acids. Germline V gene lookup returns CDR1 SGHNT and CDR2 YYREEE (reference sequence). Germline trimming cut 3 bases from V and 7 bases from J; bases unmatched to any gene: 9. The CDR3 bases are TGTGCCAGCAGCTCCGGGACAGGGGGTCGGAGGAATGAGCAGTTCTTC. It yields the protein CASSSGTGGRRNEQFF.

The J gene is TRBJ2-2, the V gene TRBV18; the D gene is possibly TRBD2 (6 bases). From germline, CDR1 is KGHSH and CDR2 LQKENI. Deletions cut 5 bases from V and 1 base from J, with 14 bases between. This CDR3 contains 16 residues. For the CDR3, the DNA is TGTGCCAGCTCAGCGGTTCGGGGGAGGAACACCGGGGAGCTGTTTTTT. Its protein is CASSAVRGRNTGELFF.

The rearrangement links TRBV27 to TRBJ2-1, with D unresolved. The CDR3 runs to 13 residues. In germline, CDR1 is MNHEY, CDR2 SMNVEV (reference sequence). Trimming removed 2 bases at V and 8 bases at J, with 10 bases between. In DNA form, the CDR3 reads TGTGCCAGCAGTTTACTCCCAGACGATGAGCAGTTCTTC. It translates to CASSLLPDDEQFF.

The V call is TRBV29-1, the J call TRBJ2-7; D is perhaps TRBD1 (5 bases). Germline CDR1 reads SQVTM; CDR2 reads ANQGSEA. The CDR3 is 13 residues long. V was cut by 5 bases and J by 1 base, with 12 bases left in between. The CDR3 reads CSVSADNSYEQYF. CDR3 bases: TGCAGCGTTTCCGCGGACAATTCCTACGAGCAGTACTTC.

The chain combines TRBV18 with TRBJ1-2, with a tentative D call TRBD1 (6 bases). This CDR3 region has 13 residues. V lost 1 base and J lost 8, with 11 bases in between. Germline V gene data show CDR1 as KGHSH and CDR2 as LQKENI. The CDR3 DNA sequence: TGTGCCAGCTCACCACTCGAAAGGGGGGGCTACACCTTC. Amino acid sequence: CASSPLERGGYTF.

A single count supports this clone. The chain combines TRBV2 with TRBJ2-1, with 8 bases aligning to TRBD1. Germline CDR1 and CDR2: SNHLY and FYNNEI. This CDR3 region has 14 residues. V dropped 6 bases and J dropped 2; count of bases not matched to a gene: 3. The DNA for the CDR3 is TGTGCCAGCAGGGGGACAGGTACCTACAATGAGCAGTTCTTC. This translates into CASRGTGTYNEQFF.

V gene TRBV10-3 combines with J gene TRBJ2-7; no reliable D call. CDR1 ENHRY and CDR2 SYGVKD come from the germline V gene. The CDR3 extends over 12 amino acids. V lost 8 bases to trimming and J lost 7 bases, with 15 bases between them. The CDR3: CAIAQGEVEQYF. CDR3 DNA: TGTGCCATCGCCCAAGGAGAAGTGGAGCAGTACTTC.